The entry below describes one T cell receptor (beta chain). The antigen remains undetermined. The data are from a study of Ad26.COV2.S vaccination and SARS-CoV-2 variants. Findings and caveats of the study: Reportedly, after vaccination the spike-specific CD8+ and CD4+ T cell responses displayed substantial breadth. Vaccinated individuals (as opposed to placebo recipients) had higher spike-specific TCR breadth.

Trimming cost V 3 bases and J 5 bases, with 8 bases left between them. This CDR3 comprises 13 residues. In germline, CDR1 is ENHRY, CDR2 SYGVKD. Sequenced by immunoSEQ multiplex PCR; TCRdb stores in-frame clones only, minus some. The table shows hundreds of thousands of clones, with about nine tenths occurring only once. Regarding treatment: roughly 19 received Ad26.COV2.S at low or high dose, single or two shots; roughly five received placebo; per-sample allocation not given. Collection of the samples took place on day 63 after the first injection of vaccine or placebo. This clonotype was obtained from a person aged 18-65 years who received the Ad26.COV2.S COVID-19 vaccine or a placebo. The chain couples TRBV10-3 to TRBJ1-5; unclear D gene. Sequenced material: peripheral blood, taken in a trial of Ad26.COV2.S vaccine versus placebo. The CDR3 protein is CAISEGRDQPQHF. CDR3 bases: TGTGCCATCAGTGAAGGACGAGATCAGCCCCAGCATTTT.